This T cell receptor (beta chain) is drawn from a study of identical twins. General study points: Less excess twin sharing appeared in beta out-of-frame sequences. Abundant cord blood beta clonotypes carried fewer insertions; memory repertoires showed none.

Template switching added a universal primer binding site, and final cDNA carried unique molecular identifiers. From the 5' RACE reads, TCRdb called clonotypes with MiXCR, one entry per CDR3 protein. The sample includes around 650,000 distinct CDR3 sequences, about 7.6% of them seen just once. V lost 0 bases, J lost 7 bases, and 17 bases lay in between. The CDR3 has 16 amino acids. Germline assignment: CDR1 SGHRS and CDR2 YFSETQ. This clonotype was counted between two and nine times. What it recognizes is unknown. The same sample was also studied in work on yellow fever vaccine responses in identical twins. From that report: Vaccine-induced T cell responses in twins were reportedly observed to appear partly convergent, partly personalized.

The J gene is TRBJ2-1, the V gene TRBV5-1; D remains unclear. Sequenced: PBMCs. This sequence was found in a woman aged 18-35 years in good health. CDR3 residues: CASSLAPGSYVNEQFF. In DNA, the CDR3 is TGCGCCAGCAGCTTGGCCCCCGGATCCTATGTTAATGAGCAGTTCTTC.